This is a list of T cell receptor beta chains from one sample in a study of cytomegalovirus exposure and HLA in healthy donors. Assay: immunoSEQ multiplex PCR; the TCRdb copy retains only in-frame clones and omits some. The sample yields hundreds of thousands of clones, 87% seen once. Sequencing used PBMCs. These receptor sequences come from a woman aged 18-29 years in good health and CMV-seropositive. CDR3s include the opening cysteine and the closing phenylalanine or tryptophan. The D gene is left open where the match is weak. Clone size is shown for a subset of rows, as once, few, many or a class of expanded clone.

v_call,j_call,clone_size,d_call,cdr3_length,cdr3_nt,cdr3_aa
TRBV7-9,TRBJ2-6,.,TRBD1,19,TGTGCCAGCAGCGGAAGTGATGACAGGGGGCCGTCTGGGGCCAACGTCCTGACTTTC,CASSGSDDRGPSGANVLTF
TRBV6-6,TRBJ2-1,.,TRBD2,15,TGTGCCAGCAGCTCAACTAGCGGGAGTATCAATGAGCAGTTCTTC,CASSSTSGSINEQFF
TRBV29-1,TRBJ2-1,.,TRBD1,14,TGCAGCGTTGAAGGACAGGGCCTATACAATGAGCAGTTCTTC,CSVEGQGLYNEQFF
TRBV19,TRBJ2-1,.,TRBD1,14,TGTGCCAGTAGCGGGACAGGGGGTTACAATGAGCAGTTCTTC,CASSGTGGYNEQFF
TRBV29-1,TRBJ2-7,.,TRBD2,16,TGCAGCGTTGAAGATAGGACTAGCGGGAGAAACTACGAGCAGTACTTC,CSVEDRTSGRNYEQYF
TRBV5-1,TRBJ2-4,.,.,15,TGCGCCAGCAGCTTGGAACGGCGGTCATGGGACATTCAGTACTTC,CASSLERRSWDIQYF
TRBV18,TRBJ2-7,.,TRBD2,16,TGTGCCAGCTCACCACCTGGACTAGCGGCTACCTACGAGCAGTACTTC,CASSPPGLAATYEQYF
TRBV27,TRBJ1-2,.,TRBD1,13,TGTGCCAGCAGTTTAGGGACAGGTGGCGGCTACACCTTC,CASSLGTGGGYTF
TRBV4-1,TRBJ2-7,.,.,16,TGCGCCAGCAGCCAAGCGGAGGAAGCGGGCTCCTACGAGCAGTACTTC,CASSQAEEAGSYEQYF
TRBV2,TRBJ2-7,.,.,14,TGTGCCAGCAGTGCGGTTTTGAGCTCCTACGAGCAGTACTTC,CASSAVLSSYEQYF
TRBV5-6,TRBJ1-2,.,.,16,TGTGCCAGCAGCTTGGGGTTTTGGGGCAGGGTCGACGGCTACACCTTC,CASSLGFWGRVDGYTF
TRBV6-5,TRBJ1-1,.,TRBD1,15,TGTGCCAGCAGTTACTCTGGACAGGGAGGTTTTTCAGCTTTCTTT,CASSYSGQGGFSAFF
TRBV5-1,TRBJ1-2,.,TRBD1,14,TGCGCCAGCAGATCCGGGACAGGGGCGAGTAGCTACACCTTC,CASRSGTGASSYTF
TRBV2,TRBJ1-5,.,TRBD1,15,TGTGCCAGCAATCGGGACAGGGATTGGAATCAGCCCCAGCATTTT,CASNRDRDWNQPQHF
TRBV27,TRBJ2-7,.,.,16,TGTGCCAGCAGTTTATGGGGAGCCAAAAATTCCTACGAGCAGTACTTC,CASSLWGAKNSYEQYF
TRBV7-9,TRBJ2-1,.,TRBD2,14,TGTGCCAGCAGCCAGGGGACTAGTTACAATGAGCAGTTCTTC,CASSQGTSYNEQFF
TRBV18,TRBJ1-1,few,.,12,TGTGCCAGCTCACCGGCGGCAGGGCAAGCTTTCTTT,CASSPAAGQAFF
TRBV29-1,TRBJ2-2,.,TRBD2,13,TGCAGCGGGGGGGGGATTAACACCGGGGAGCTGTTTTTT,CSGGGINTGELFF
TRBV28,TRBJ2-7,few,TRBD1,14,TGTGCCAGCAGTTTCAGTGACAGGGACCACGAGCAGTACTTC,CASSFSDRDHEQYF
TRBV7-6,TRBJ1-1,.,.,15,TGTGCCAGCAGCTTAGACGTACAGGGGAACACTGAAGCTTTCTTT,CASSLDVQGNTEAFF
TRBV6-1,TRBJ1-4,.,TRBD1,13,TGTGCCAGCAAGGACAGGGTCTTTGAAAAACTGTTTTTT,CASKDRVFEKLFF
TRBV19,TRBJ2-7,.,.,15,TGTGCCAGTAGTTGGGGAGGTGACAGTACCTACGAGCAGTACTTC,CASSWGGDSTYEQYF
TRBV5-1,TRBJ1-2,.,TRBD1,16,TGCGCCAGCAGCCCCGGGACAGGGGCTTCCTACTATGGCTACACCTTC,CASSPGTGASYYGYTF
TRBV27,TRBJ2-2,.,.,15,TGTGCCAGCAGTCCTTTAGCGTCGAACACCGGGGAGCTGTTTTTT,CASSPLASNTGELFF
TRBV9,TRBJ2-1,.,TRBD2,15,TGTGCCAGCAGCATGACCTTAGCGGGAGGGGTTGAGCAGTTCTTC,CASSMTLAGGVEQFF
TRBV13,TRBJ2-7,.,.,16,TGTGCCAGCAGCCTCCAGACTAGGAAGAGCTCCTACGAGCAGTACTTC,CASSLQTRKSSYEQYF
TRBV27,TRBJ2-7,.,.,17,TGTGCCAGCAGTTTATCCTTTATGGCGGCTGGATCCTACGAGCAGTACTTC,CASSLSFMAAGSYEQYF
TRBV9,TRBJ1-4,.,.,16,TGTGCCAGCAGCGTAGCTGGGGGGGCGACTAATGAAAAACTGTTTTTT,CASSVAGGATNEKLFF
TRBV5-1,TRBJ2-7,.,.,15,TGCGCCAGCAGCTTGGACGGGGGTAGCTCCTACGAGCAGTACTTC,CASSLDGGSSYEQYF